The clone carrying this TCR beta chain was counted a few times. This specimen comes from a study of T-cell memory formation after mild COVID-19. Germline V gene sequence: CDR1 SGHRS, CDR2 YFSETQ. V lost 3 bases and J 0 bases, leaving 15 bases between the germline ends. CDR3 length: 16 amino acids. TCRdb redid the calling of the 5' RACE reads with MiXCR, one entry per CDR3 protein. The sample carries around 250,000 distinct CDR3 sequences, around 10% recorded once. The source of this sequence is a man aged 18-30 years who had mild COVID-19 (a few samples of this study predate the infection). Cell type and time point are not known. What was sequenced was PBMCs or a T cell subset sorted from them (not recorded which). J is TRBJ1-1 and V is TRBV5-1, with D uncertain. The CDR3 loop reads CASSSGLTSLNTEAFF. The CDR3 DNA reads TGCGCCAGCAGCTCCGGACTTACGTCCTTGAACACTGAAGCTTTCTTT.